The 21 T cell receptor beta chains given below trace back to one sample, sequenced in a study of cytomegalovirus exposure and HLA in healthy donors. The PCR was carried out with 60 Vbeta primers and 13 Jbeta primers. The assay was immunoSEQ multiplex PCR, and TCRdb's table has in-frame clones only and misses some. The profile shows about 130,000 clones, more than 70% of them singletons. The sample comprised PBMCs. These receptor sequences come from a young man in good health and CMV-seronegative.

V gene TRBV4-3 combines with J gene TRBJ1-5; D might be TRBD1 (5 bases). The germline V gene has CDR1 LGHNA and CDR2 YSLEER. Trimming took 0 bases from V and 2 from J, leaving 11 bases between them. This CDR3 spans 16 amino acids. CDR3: CASSQDRGEGNQPQHF. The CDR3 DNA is TGCGCCAGCAGCCAAGATCGGGGGGAGGGCAATCAGCCCCAGCATTTT.

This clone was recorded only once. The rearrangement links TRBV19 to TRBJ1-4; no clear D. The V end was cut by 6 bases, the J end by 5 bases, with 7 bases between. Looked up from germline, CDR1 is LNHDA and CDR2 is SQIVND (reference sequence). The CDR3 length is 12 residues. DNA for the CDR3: TGTGCCAGTAGCCTTATGAATGAAAAACTGTTTTTT. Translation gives CASSLMNEKLFF.

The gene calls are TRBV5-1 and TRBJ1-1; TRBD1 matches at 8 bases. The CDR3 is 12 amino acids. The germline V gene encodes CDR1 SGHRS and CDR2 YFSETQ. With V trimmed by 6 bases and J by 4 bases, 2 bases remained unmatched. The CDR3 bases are TGCGCCAGCAATGACAGGGGCACTGAAGCTTTCTTT. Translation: CASNDRGTEAFF. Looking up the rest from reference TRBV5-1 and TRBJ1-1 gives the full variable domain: KAGVTQTPRYLIKTRGQQVTLSCSPISGHRSVSWYQQTPGQGLQFLFEYFSETQRNKGNFPGRFSGRQFSNSRSEMNVSTLELGDSALYLCASNDRGTEAFFGQGTRLTVV.

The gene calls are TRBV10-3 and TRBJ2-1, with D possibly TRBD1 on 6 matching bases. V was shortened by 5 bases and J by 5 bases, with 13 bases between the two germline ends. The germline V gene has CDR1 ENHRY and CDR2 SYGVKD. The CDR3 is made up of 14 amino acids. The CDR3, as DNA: TGTGCCATCAGTCCAGCCGGGACAAACAATGAGCAGTTCTTC. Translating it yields CAISPAGTNNEQFF.

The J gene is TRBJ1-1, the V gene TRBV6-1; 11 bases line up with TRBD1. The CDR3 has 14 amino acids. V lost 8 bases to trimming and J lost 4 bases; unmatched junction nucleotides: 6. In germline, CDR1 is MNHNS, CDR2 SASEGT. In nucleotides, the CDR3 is TGTGCCAGCGGACAGGGGGCTAAGAGCACTGAAGCTTTCTTT. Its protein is CASGQGAKSTEAFF.

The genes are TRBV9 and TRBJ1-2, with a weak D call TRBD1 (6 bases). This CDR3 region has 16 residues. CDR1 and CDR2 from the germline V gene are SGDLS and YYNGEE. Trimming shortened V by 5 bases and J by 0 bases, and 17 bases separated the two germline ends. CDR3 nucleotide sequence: TGTGCCAGCAGTCCTCTTACAGGGCCAGCTAACTATGGCTACACCTTC. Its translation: CASSPLTGPANYGYTF.

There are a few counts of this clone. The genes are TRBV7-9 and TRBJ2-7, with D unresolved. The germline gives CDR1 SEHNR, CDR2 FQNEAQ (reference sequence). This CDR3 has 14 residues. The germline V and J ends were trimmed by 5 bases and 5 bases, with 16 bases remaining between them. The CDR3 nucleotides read TGTGCCAGCAGCCCCGATATAAAACGGGACGAGCAGTACTTC. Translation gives CASSPDIKRDEQYF.

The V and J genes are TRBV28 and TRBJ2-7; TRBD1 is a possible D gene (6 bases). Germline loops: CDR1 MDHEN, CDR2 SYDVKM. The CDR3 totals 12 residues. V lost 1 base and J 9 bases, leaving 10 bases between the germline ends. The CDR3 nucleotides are TGTGCCAGCAGTTTATCCCTCAGGGGGCAGTACTTC. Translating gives CASSLSLRGQYF. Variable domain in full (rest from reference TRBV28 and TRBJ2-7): DVKVTQSSRYLVKRTGEKVFLECVQDMDHENMFWYRQDPGLGLRLIYFSYDVKMKEKGDIPEGYSVSREKKERFSLILESASTNQTSMYLCASSLSLRGQYFGPGTRLTVT.

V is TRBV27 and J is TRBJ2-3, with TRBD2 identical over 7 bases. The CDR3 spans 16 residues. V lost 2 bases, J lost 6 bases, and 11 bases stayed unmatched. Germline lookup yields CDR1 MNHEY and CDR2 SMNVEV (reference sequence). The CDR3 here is CASSLAPGSGADTQYF. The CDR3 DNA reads TGTGCCAGCAGTTTAGCCCCAGGCAGCGGGGCGGATACGCAGTATTTT.

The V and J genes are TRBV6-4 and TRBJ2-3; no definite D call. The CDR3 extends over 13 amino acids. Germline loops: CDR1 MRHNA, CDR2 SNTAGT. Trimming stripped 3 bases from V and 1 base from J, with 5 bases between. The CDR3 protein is CASSDEGTDTQYF. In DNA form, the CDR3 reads TGTGCCAGCAGTGATGAGGGCACAGATACGCAGTATTTT.

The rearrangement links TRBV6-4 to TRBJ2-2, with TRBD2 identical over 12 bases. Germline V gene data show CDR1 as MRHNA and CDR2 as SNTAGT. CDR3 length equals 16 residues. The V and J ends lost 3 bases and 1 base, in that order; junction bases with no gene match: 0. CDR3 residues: CASSELAGGNTGELFF. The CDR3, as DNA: TGTGCCAGCAGTGAACTAGCGGGGGGGAACACCGGGGAGCTGTTTTTT.

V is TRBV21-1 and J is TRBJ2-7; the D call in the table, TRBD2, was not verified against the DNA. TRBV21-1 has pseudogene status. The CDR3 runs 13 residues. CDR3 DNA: TGTGCCAGCAGCAAGGGGACTGGTTACGAGCAGTACTTC. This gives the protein CASSKGTGYEQYF.

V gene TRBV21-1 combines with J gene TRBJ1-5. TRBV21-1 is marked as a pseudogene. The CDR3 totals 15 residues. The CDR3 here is CASSRNFFSNQPQHF. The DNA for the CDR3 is TGTGCCAGCAGCCGCAACTTCTTCAGCAATCAGCCCCAGCATTTT.

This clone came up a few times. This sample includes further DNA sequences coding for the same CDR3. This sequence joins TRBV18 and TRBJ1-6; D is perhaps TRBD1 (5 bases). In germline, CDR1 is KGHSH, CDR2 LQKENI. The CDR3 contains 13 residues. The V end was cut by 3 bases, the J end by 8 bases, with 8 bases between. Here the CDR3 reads CASSPGGDSPLHF. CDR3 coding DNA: TGTGCCAGCTCACCGGGGGGGGATTCACCCCTCCACTTT.

This CDR3 reads CASSPGGVTGGKYTF. DNA of the CDR3: TGTGCCAGCAGCCCGGGGGGAGTGACAGGGGGCAAGTACACCTTC. V usage is TRBV5-4 and J usage is TRBJ1-2; 10 bases match TRBD1. Per the germline V gene, CDR1 is SGHNT and CDR2 is YYREEE (reference sequence). The CDR3 sequence is 15 residues long. J gave up 11 bases and V 4 bases, and 14 bases lay outside the gene matches.

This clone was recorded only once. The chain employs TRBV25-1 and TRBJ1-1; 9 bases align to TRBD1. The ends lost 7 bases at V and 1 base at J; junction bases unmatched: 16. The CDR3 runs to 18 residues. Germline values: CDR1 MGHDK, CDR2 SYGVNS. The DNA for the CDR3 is TGTGCCAGCACCCGGGGAGCGGGACAGGGTCGGCGGAACACTGAAGCTTTCTTT. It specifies CASTRGAGQGRRNTEAFF.

CDR3 amino acids: CASSFSGNTEAFF. In DNA, the CDR3 is TGTGCCAGCAGCTTTTCCGGGAACACTGAAGCTTTCTTT. This sequence joins TRBV5-6 and TRBJ1-1; no reliable D call. Germline assignment: CDR1 SGHDT and CDR2 YYEEEE. The CDR3 runs 13 residues. The ends were cut back, 2 bases at V and 1 base at J, with 6 bases in the middle.

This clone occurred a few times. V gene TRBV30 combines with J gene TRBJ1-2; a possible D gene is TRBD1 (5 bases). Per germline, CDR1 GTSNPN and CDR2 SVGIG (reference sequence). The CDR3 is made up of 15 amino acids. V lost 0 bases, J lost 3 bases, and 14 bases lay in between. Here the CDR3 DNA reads TGTGCCTGGAGTGTAACACCTAAGGGGTACTATGGCTACACCTTC. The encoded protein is CAWSVTPKGYYGYTF.

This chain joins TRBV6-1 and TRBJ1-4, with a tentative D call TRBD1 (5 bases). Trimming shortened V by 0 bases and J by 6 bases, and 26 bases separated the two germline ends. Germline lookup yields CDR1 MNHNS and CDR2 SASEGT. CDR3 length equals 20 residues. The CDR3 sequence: CASSEALRRWTPRGYEKLFF. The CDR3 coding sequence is TGTGCCAGCAGTGAAGCCTTAAGACGGTGGACACCCAGAGGCTATGAAAAACTGTTTTTT.

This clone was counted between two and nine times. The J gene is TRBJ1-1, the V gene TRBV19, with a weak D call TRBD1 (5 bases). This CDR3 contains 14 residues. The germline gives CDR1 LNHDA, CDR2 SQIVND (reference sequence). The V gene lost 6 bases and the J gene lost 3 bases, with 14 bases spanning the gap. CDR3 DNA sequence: TGTGCCAGTAGACCTTCGTCCAGGGACACTGAAGCTTTCTTT. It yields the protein CASRPSSRDTEAFF.

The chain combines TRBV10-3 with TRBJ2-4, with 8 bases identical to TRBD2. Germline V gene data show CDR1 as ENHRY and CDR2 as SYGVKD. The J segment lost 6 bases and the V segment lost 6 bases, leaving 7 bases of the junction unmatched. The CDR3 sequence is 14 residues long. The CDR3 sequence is CAISSGGDINIQYF. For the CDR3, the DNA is TGTGCCATCAGCTCCGGGGGGGACATAAACATTCAGTACTTC.